This TCR beta chain stems from a study of T cell responses to AZD1222 COVID-19 vaccine (dated by TCRdb to the early 2020s). Broadly, across the study: AZD1222 recipients whose second dose came at about 4 weeks and those whose second dose came at about 12 weeks were combined into one group, since spike-specific TCR depth and breadth did not differ between the two schedules. TCR sequencing was performed for roughly 250 trial participants, of whom around 200 were given two doses of AZD1222 and some 25 were given two doses of MenACWY control vaccine. Trial participants were enrolled by age into 18-55, 56-69 and 70-plus year subgroups, with roughly 160, 29 and 62 TCR-sequenced participants respectively.

A word on this clone: Its antigen target is currently unknown. No quality values exist for individual bases; no much larger clone is one base distant.

The paper as a whole reports these results and caveats: After two AZD1222 doses, both the breadth and the depth of spike-specific TCRs were significantly higher than at day 0 and than in MenACWY recipients. Nearly half of unique spike-specific TCRs reportedly recognized epitopes outside regions mutated in the B.1.351 and B.1.1.7 variants. Most participants were white British and females outnumbered males, and the authors suggested that clonal diversity may have been underestimated. The 56-69-year group was small, and its depth increase did not reach significance, likely because of low power. Because no day 14 peak-response samples were available, the repertoires could be characterized only after the peak T cell response. The vaccine-associated CD4 TCRs covered the entire spike protein, and the dominant responses fell in regions 160-218 and 743-854. Only five to seven AZD1222 recipients were SARS-CoV-2 seropositive at baseline, limiting conclusions about previously exposed vaccinees.

V is cut by 1 base and J by 2 bases, and the space between the germline ends is 13 bases. Per the germline V gene, SGHDN is the CDR1 and FVKESK is the CDR2. The CDR3 contains 16 residues, cysteine and phenylalanine counted. Only the CDR3 DNA stays, 48 bases, in frame from base 1. The sample's time point label, decoded: baseline before first vaccination. Vaccinee samples came from UK trials COV001 and COV002, including a single-blind randomized controlled phase 2/3 trial of AZD1222 (ChAdOx1 nCoV-19) in healthy adults. For TCRbeta chain sequencing, PBMC samples from trial participants were taken at day 0 and at day 28 after the second dose. The CDR3 regions of human TCRbeta chains were analyzed by immunosequencing. The paper's data handling went like this. TCRs in the repertoires were compared against a reference library of SARS-CoV-2-specific TCRs that had been generated with the MIRA antigen-specificity platform. Breadth meant the fraction of unique TCRs that were SARS-CoV-2-associated, whereas depth meant the fraction of total T cells that were SARS-CoV-2-associated. Using the MIRA data, every spike-specific TCR was mapped to the spike region that the TCR reacted to and assigned to either a CD4 or a CD8 class. Log10-transformed breadth and depth values were compared by one-way ANOVA with Sidak's multiple comparisons tests. TCRdb's version of the immuneACCESS table is confined to in-frame rearrangements and falls short of the full clone set. An unresolved V gene accounts for under half of the shortfall where checked; the remainder is of unknown origin. For V, J and clone size, that table is used; D and trimming come from the DNA. The sample data list roughly 110,000 clones, and roughly nine tenths of these were observed just once. The top ten clonotypes cover 3.5% to 4.5% of the sample.

The sequence was collected from an adult in good health. Source: peripheral blood, taken on day 0 of AZD1222 vaccination. This chain joins TRBV14 to TRBJ2-3, with a weak D call of TRBD2 (5 bases match). At the DNA level, the sequence is TGTGCCAGCAGCCAAGGGAGGCGGTTTCCCACAGATACGCAGTATTTT. Its translation reads: CASSQGRRFPTDTQYF.